This T cell receptor (beta chain) was profiled in a study of blood T cell repertoires in COVID-19. Study-level information: Samples taken during acute and convalescent COVID-19 were collected in the United States, Italy and Spain. T cells, B-cell-depleted T cells, or PBMCs supplied cDNA or gDNA.

The authors' processing: Estimates of nucleated cell counts were drawn from the amplification of reference gene primers. Libraries were prepared by immunoSEQ multiplex PCR; TCRdb keeps only in-frame clonotypes and omits some of them. V, J and clone size derive from that table, while D and trimming were established from the DNA sequence. This sample has about 200,000 clones; 87% occur once, and the top ten carry about a fifth. CDR1 is SEHNR, CDR2 FQNEAQ, per germline (reference sequence). With 4 bases clipped from V and 2 bases from J, the junction kept 5 bases outside the gene matches. There are 17 residues in the CDR3.

The sequence was obtained from a man between 60 and 75 years old with active or convalescent COVID-19. The sample comprised peripheral blood. The chain combines TRBV7-9 with TRBJ2-7; 16 bases fit TRBD2. The CDR3, as DNA: TGTGCCAGCAGCTCCGTTGGGACTAGCGGGGGGGCCTACGAGCAGTACTTC. Translated: CASSSVGTSGGAYEQYF.